This TCR beta chain was sequenced in a study of blood T cell repertoires in COVID-19. Overall study context: The origin of the acute and convalescent COVID-19 samples was the United States, Italy and Spain. The analysed material was cDNA or gDNA that came from T cells, B-cell-depleted T cells, or PBMCs.

Authors' data handling: Counts of nucleated cells, estimated from reference gene primer amplification, were obtained. The data were produced by immunoSEQ multiplex PCR, yet TCRdb's version contains in-frame clones alone and is incomplete. V and J calls and clone size come straight from that table; D and trimming were deduced from the DNA. The table includes about 220,000 clones, 80% to 85% detected once. The CDR3 covers 16 residues. Germline values: CDR1 PRHDT, CDR2 FYEKMQ (reference sequence). Germline trimming cut 4 bases from V and 0 bases from J; bases unmatched to any gene: 4. The chain employs TRBV13 and TRBJ1-1; 11 bases align to TRBD1. The source is a woman aged 25 to 39 who had recovered from COVID-19. Sequences were obtained from peripheral blood. The CDR3 protein is CASSSGQGAVNTEAFF. CDR3 DNA: TGTGCCAGCAGCTCCGGACAGGGGGCCGTGAACACTGAAGCTTTCTTT.